The next 12 T cell receptor beta chains were all read from a single sample in a study of CD8+ T cells in alopecia areata. The authors extracted RNA and reverse transcribed it into cDNA as the sequencing template. Libraries were prepared by immunoSEQ multiplex PCR; TCRdb keeps only in-frame clonotypes and omits some of them. The sample gives about 160,000 clones, roughly 65% of which show up once; roughly 0.91% is in the top ten. As for treatment: oral pan-JAK inhibitor, 5-10 mg twice daily. Material: CD4+ T cells sorted from blood, obtained at week 4, from a patient treated with tofacitinib. The receptor set was obtained from a human donor with alopecia areata.

V usage is TRBV30 and J usage is TRBJ1-4; D is unclear. The V gene's germline CDR1 is GTSNPN and CDR2 SVGIG (reference sequence). V lost 0 bases, J lost 3 bases, and 8 bases lay in between. The length of the CDR3 is 14 residues. The CDR3 is CAWSVTGSNEKLFF. In DNA, the CDR3 is TGTGCCTGGAGTGTAACGGGATCTAATGAAAAACTGTTTTTT.

This clone turned up a few times. This rearrangement joins TRBV7-2 to TRBJ1-6; D is unresolved. This CDR3 has 12 residues. Trimming removed 2 bases from V and 7 bases from J, with 3 bases in between. Germline assignment: CDR1 SGHTA and CDR2 FQGNSA. DNA for the CDR3: TGTGCCAGCAGCTTAAGGAATTCACCCCTCCACTTT. Protein: CASSLRNSPLHF.

The rearrangement links TRBV12-5 to TRBJ2-7; D gene ambiguous. Trimming took off 6 bases at V and 6 bases at J, with 9 bases between the two ends. The CDR3 contains 11 residues. Germline V gene data show CDR1 as LGHNT and CDR2 as FRNRAP. Here the CDR3 DNA reads TGTGCTAGTGGCCCTATAGGCGAGCAGTACTTC. This sequence encodes CASGPIGEQYF.

The V and J genes are TRBV5-6 and TRBJ1-4; D remains ambiguous. Germline lookup yields CDR1 SGHDT and CDR2 YYEEEE. Trimming pared 0 bases from V and 8 bases from J, leaving 11 bases between. The CDR3 is 14 residues long. CDR3 coding DNA: TGTGCCAGCAGCTTGGAGACCGGGATCGAAAAACTGTTTTTT. It is translated as CASSLETGIEKLFF.

The chain combines TRBV2 with TRBJ1-6; TRBD1 matches 7 bases. V lost 5 bases and J lost 5; bases outside the gene matches: 6. This CDR3 is built from 15 residues. Germline CDR1 SNHLY, CDR2 FYNNEI. In nucleotides, the CDR3 is TGTGCCAGCAGTCAACAGGGGATTAATAATTCACCCCTCCACTTT. The encoded protein is CASSQQGINNSPLHF.

The chain has TRBV10-3 and TRBJ2-1, with D maybe TRBD2 (5 bases). Germline CDR1 reads ENHRY; CDR2 reads SYGVKD. There are 12 residues in the CDR3. V was clipped by 10 bases and J by 16 bases, with 23 bases between them. Written as DNA, the CDR3 is TGTGCCACCAGCCCCGACGGCAGTGAGGGATTCTTC. Its translation is CATSPDGSEGFF.

This clone was observed a handful of times. The chain joins TRBV29-1 to TRBJ2-1; D is perhaps TRBD1 (7 bases). V dropped 6 bases and J dropped 14 bases, with 20 bases sitting between them. Germline V gene lookup returns CDR1 SQVTM and CDR2 ANQGSEA. The CDR3 consists of 12 residues. The CDR3: CSVEGHPTGEFF. For the CDR3, the DNA is TGCAGCGTGGAGGGACATCCCACAGGGGAGTTCTTC.

The J gene is TRBJ2-7, the V gene TRBV27; 9 bases are shared with TRBD2. The junction had 4 bases not matched to a gene; V was cut back by 6 bases and J by 4 bases. This CDR3 contains 13 residues. In germline, CDR1 is MNHEY, CDR2 SMNVEV (reference sequence). As DNA, the CDR3 is TGTGCCAGCAGGGCTAGCGGGGTGTACGAGCAGTACTTC. Translated: CASRASGVYEQYF.

This clone was observed once. CDR3 region: CASSNQDQETQYF. CDR3 coding DNA: TGTGCCAGCAGTAACCAGGACCAAGAGACCCAGTACTTC. V usage is TRBV2 and J usage is TRBJ2-5, with unresolved D. Germline lookup yields CDR1 SNHLY and CDR2 FYNNEI. V lost 5 bases to trimming and J lost 0 bases, with 7 bases between them. The CDR3 contains 13 residues.

The chain links TRBV4-3 to TRBJ2-6; 11 bases are shared with TRBD1. This CDR3 spans 18 amino acids. Trimming cost V 3 bases and J 2 bases; bases outside gene matches: 6. Germline V gene data show CDR1 as LGHNA and CDR2 as YSLEER. CDR3: CASSQAGTGGTGANVLTF. CDR3 bases: TGCGCCAGCAGCCAGGCCGGGACAGGGGGTACTGGGGCCAACGTCCTGACTTTC.

J is TRBJ2-3 and V is TRBV29-1; 12 bases fit TRBD2. This CDR3 has 17 residues. Per the germline V gene, CDR1 is SQVTM and CDR2 is ANQGSEA. The V segment lost 2 bases and the J segment 2 bases; nucleotides outside the gene matches: 8. The CDR3 bases are TGCAGCGTTGAACTACTACTAGCGGGGGGACACACAGATACGCAGTATTTT. The encoded protein is CSVELLLAGGHTDTQYF.

The J gene is TRBJ2-7, the V gene TRBV7-2; 7 positions match TRBD1. The CDR3 covers 14 residues. Germline trimming cut 5 bases from V and 7 bases from J; bases unmatched to any gene: 11. Looked up from germline, CDR1 is SGHTA and CDR2 is FQGNSA. Here the CDR3 DNA reads TGTGCCAGCAGCCCGGGACAGAGGGGGCGTGAGCAGTACTTC. Residues: CASSPGQRGREQYF.